These 11 T cell receptor beta chains share one sample of origin, sequenced in a study of blood T cell repertoires in COVID-19. TCRdb's copy holds only in-frame clones and misses some; the assay was immunoSEQ multiplex PCR. The data hold 300,000 to 350,000 clones, with over 80% observed a single time. The sequenced material came from peripheral blood. The receptors derive from a man younger than 45 with COVID-19, enrolled during active disease.

J is TRBJ1-1 and V is TRBV7-6; D unclear. Trimming took 1 base from V and 6 from J, leaving 15 bases between them. From germline, CDR1 is SGHVS and CDR2 FNYEAQ. This CDR3 has 15 amino acids. The CDR3 protein is CASSLGESWAAEAFF. CDR3 DNA sequence: TGTGCCAGCAGCTTAGGCGAGAGCTGGGCAGCTGAAGCTTTCTTT.

J is TRBJ2-3 and V is TRBV24-1; D is unresolved. Trimming pared 4 bases from V and 6 bases from J, leaving 13 bases between. Germline values: CDR1 KGHDR, CDR2 SFDVKD. The length of the CDR3 is 14 residues. The CDR3 nucleotides are TGTGCCACCAGTGACCCCAACACAGCTGATACGCAGTATTTT. Translated: CATSDPNTADTQYF.

The rearrangement links TRBV11-2 to TRBJ1-1, with unresolved D. CDR1 is SGHAT, CDR2 FQNNGV, per germline. The CDR3 contains 12 residues. V was pared by 4 bases and J by 1 base, with 4 bases between. DNA of the CDR3: TGTGCCAGCAGCTACACGAACACTGAAGCTTTCTTT. Its translation is CASSYTNTEAFF.

This clone was counted a few times. The rearrangement links TRBV5-5 to TRBJ2-7; D remains unclear. The CDR3 runs 14 residues. V was trimmed by 0 bases and J by 1 base, leaving 8 bases between them. The germline CDR1 and CDR2 sequences are SGHKS and YYEKEE (reference sequence). CDR3 sequence (DNA): TGTGCCAGCAGCTTGGAGCTCCAATCCTACGAGCAGTACTTC. Translated: CASSLELQSYEQYF.

V gene TRBV5-1 combines with J gene TRBJ1-1, with D unclear. V was pared by 1 base and J by 4 bases, with 8 bases between. The CDR3 extends over 13 amino acids. Germline lookup yields CDR1 SGHRS and CDR2 YFSETQ. CDR3 sequence (DNA): TGCGCCAGCAGCTTGATCACTGTCACTGAAGCTTTCTTT. It codes for CASSLITVTEAFF.

The rearrangement joins TRBV7-2 to TRBJ2-3; 11 bases fit TRBD2. CDR1 is SGHTA and CDR2 is FQGNSA in the germline V gene. This CDR3 is built from 16 residues. Trimming took 3 bases from V and 0 from J; bases not matched to a gene: 2. The CDR3 DNA sequence: TGTGCCAGCAGCTTTAGACTAGCGGGGAGCACAGATACGCAGTATTTT. Translation: CASSFRLAGSTDTQYF.

The V and J genes are TRBV6-5 and TRBJ1-2, with D unclear. Germline V gene data show CDR1 as MNHEY and CDR2 as SVGAGI. The CDR3 has 15 residues. V dropped 5 bases and J dropped 6 bases, with 19 bases sitting between them. CDR3 DNA: TGTGCCAGCAGTACCACCTCGGGGATTGGGGATGGCTACACCTTC. This codes for CASSTTSGIGDGYTF.

The J gene is TRBJ2-3, the V gene TRBV24-1; 13 nucleotides line up with TRBD2. CDR1 is KGHDR, CDR2 SFDVKD, per germline. CDR3 length: 16 amino acids. The V and J ends lost 4 bases and 4 bases, in that order; junction bases with no gene match: 4. CDR3 region: CATSESLAGGPDTQYF. The CDR3 DNA sequence: TGTGCCACCAGTGAATCACTAGCGGGAGGGCCAGATACGCAGTATTTT.

The chain joins TRBV6-5 to TRBJ1-5, with a possible D match to TRBD1 (6 bases). V was trimmed by 4 bases and J by 5 bases, leaving 9 bases between them. Germline-derived CDR1 and CDR2 are MNHEY and SVGAGI. The CDR3 spans 13 residues. The CDR3 DNA sequence: TGTGCCAGCAGTTTATCAGGGGATCAGCCCCAGCATTTT. Protein: CASSLSGDQPQHF.

The rearrangement links TRBV19 to TRBJ1-1, with 8 bases that match TRBD1. J gave up 4 bases and V 3 bases, and 4 bases lay outside the gene matches. CDR3 length equals 14 residues. Per the germline V gene, CDR1 is LNHDA and CDR2 is SQIVND (reference sequence). This CDR3 is CASSINRGSTEAFF. The CDR3 bases are TGTGCCAGTAGTATCAACAGGGGGAGCACTGAAGCTTTCTTT.

This chain uses TRBV14 with TRBJ2-7; 9 nucleotides line up with TRBD1. This CDR3 region has 15 residues. From germline, CDR1 is SGHDN and CDR2 FVKESK. The V and J ends lost 4 bases and 7 bases, in that order; junction bases with no gene match: 11. The CDR3 coding sequence is TGTGCCAGCAGCCCGTGGACAGGGGCTGTTTGGGAGCAGTACTTC. Its protein product is CASSPWTGAVWEQYF. The full variable domain, rest sourced from reference TRBV14 and TRBJ2-7, is EAGVTQFPSHSVIEKGQTVTLRCDPISGHDNLYWYRRVMGKEIKFLLHFVKESKQDESGMPNNRFLAERTGGTYSTLKVQPAELEDSGVYFCASSPWTGAVWEQYFGPGTRLTVT.